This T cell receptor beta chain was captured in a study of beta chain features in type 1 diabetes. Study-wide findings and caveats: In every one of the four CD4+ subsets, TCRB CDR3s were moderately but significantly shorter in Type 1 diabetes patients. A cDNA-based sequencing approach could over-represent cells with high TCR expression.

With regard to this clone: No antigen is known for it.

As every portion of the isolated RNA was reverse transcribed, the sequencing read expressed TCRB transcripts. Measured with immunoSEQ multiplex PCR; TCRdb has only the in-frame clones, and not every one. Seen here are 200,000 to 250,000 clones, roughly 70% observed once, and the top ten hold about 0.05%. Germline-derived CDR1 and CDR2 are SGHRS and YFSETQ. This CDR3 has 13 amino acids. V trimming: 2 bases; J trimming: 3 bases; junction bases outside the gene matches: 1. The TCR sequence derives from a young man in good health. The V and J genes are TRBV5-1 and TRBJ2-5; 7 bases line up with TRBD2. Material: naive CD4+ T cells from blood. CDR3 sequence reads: CASSFLAEETQYF. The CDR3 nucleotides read TGCGCCAGCAGCTTCCTAGCGGAAGAGACCCAGTACTTC.